A few counts support the clone carrying this T cell receptor (beta chain). Its antigen is unknown. The CDR3 spans 14 residues. V lost 1 base, J lost 8 bases, and 14 bases lay in between. The germline V gene has CDR1 KGHSH and CDR2 LQKENI. This sample was taken from a study of cytomegalovirus exposure and HLA in healthy donors. Study-level information: T cells numbering around 190 million yielded some 100 million unique TCR beta sequences in an earlier analysis. Study results and caveats: In a later analysis, V- and J-gene trimming of beta chains associated with a DCLRE1C missense variant, replicated independently.

PCR was performed using 60 Vbeta and 13 Jbeta primers. Sequenced by immunoSEQ multiplex PCR; TCRdb stores in-frame clones only, minus some. The table records about 160,000 clones, roughly 80% of them present only once. This sequence joins TRBV18 and TRBJ1-2, with D possibly TRBD1 on 6 matching bases. The clonotype originates from a man aged 35-49 years in good health and CMV-seronegative. The sequencing input was PBMCs. The CDR3 bases are TGTGCCAGCTCACCACGGGGGGGGCCAGAAGGCTACACCTTC. Translated, it gives CASSPRGGPEGYTF.